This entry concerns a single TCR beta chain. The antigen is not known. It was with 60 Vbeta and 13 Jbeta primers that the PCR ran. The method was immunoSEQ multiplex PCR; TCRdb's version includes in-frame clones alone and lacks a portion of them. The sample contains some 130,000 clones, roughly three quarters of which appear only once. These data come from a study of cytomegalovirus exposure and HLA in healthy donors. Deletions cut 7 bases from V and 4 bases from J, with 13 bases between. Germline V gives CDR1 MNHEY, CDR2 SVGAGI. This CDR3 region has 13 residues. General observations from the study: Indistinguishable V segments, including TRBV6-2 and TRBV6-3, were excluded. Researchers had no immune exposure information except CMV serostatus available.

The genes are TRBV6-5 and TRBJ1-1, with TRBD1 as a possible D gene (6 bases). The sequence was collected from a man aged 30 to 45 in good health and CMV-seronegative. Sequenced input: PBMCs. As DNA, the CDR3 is TGTGCCAGCAAAACAGGGTTGGGCACTGAAGCTTTCTTT. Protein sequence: CASKTGLGTEAFF.